The source of this T cell receptor beta chain is a study of monozygotic twins with inflammatory bowel disease. Study observations and caveats: Cells of different T cell subtypes could not be told apart. IBD patients had lower TCRbeta diversity (inverse Simpson) than healthy co-twins.

Remarks on this clonotype: Antigen specificity is unknown.

Every TCR library used about 3,700 ng of total RNA. TCRdb re-called the 5' RACE reads; every CDR3 protein appears as one record, without DNA. The listing records over 150,000 distinct CDR3 sequences. Germline assignment: CDR1 MDHEN and CDR2 SYDVKM. The CDR3 totals 15 residues. Collection of an approximately 2.6 ml blood sample took place per donor. The sample comprised blood. The rearrangement joins TRBV28 to TRBJ1-5; lacking DNA, the TRBD1 call made by TCRdb goes unchecked. The clonotype comes from a human donor with ulcerative colitis or Crohn's disease, or a healthy co-twin of an affected twin (not recorded which). This CDR3 is CASSVYETGVQPQHF.